This is a list of T cell receptor beta chains from one sample in a study of beta chain features in type 1 diabetes. TCRdb's table, derived via immunoSEQ multiplex PCR, lists solely in-frame clones and lacks some. The sample has roughly 330,000 clones, about 14% seen once. Sequences were obtained from naive CD4+ T cells from blood. The source of these receptors is a woman in her late teens or twenties with type 1 diabetes. Both conserved end residues are part of each CDR3. Each record gives: V gene, J gene, clone size, D gene, CDR3 protein, CDR3 DNA. The D gene is left open where the match is weak. A clone size is listed for some rows: how often the clone was seen (once, few, many), or a class if it is expanded.

>TRBV19|TRBJ1-2|few|NA
CASSIPDWDYGYTF
TGTGCCAGTAGTATCCCGGACTGGGACTATGGCTACACCTTC
>TRBV21-1|TRBJ2-1|few|NA
CASPIAGDPNEQFF
TGTGCCAGCCCCATAGCGGGGGATCCCAATGAGCAGTTCTTC
>TRBV28|TRBJ1-3|NA|NA
CASSLSGVRNTIYF
TGTGCCAGCAGTTTATCCGGGGTCAGAAACACCATATATTTT
>TRBV7-3|TRBJ1-1|NA|NA
CASSFGFQGTEAFF
TGTGCCAGCAGCTTTGGGTTCCAGGGCACTGAAGCTTTCTTT
>TRBV18|TRBJ2-7|few|NA
CASSPFRGDEQYF
TGTGCCAGCTCACCCTTCAGGGGGGACGAGCAGTACTTC
>TRBV29-1|TRBJ2-2|NA|NA
CSVPTGTNTGELFF
TGCAGCGTCCCGACAGGAACCAACACCGGGGAGCTGTTTTTT
>TRBV15|TRBJ2-3|few|TRBD1
CATSRVHPGQGTDTQYF
TGTGCCACCAGCAGAGTACACCCGGGACAGGGTACAGATACGCAGTATTTT
>TRBV14|TRBJ2-3|few|TRBD2
CASSHRTSGRSDTQYF
TGTGCCAGCAGCCATAGGACTAGCGGGAGATCGGATACGCAGTATTTT
>TRBV7-9|TRBJ1-1|NA|NA
CASSPQGGGSTEAFF
TGTGCCAGCAGCCCTCAGGGCGGTGGGTCCACTGAAGCTTTCTTT
>TRBV28|TRBJ2-7|few|TRBD2
CASSLSGTNYYEQYF
TGTGCCAGCAGTCTCTCCGGGACTAATTACTACGAGCAGTACTTC
>TRBV11-2|TRBJ2-7|few|NA
CASSPAKGPTYEQYF
TGTGCCAGCAGCCCAGCCAAGGGGCCAACCTACGAGCAGTACTTC
>TRBV18|TRBJ1-2|NA|NA
CASSPQSYGYTF
TGTGCCAGCTCACCACAGAGCTATGGCTACACCTTC
>TRBV11-3|TRBJ2-1|few|NA
CASSLTSRGISYNEQFF
TGTGCCAGCAGCCTGACTTCTCGGGGGATCTCCTACAATGAGCAGTTCTTC
>TRBV5-1|TRBJ1-1|few|NA
CASSLTANLNTEAFF
TGCGCCAGCAGCTTGACAGCCAACTTGAACACTGAAGCTTTCTTT
>TRBV18|TRBJ2-7|NA|TRBD1
CASSPGTGPYYEQYF
TGTGCCAGCTCACCAGGGACAGGGCCCTACTACGAGCAGTACTTC
>TRBV7-7|TRBJ2-1|few|TRBD2
CASSPTTSSLNEQFF
TGTGCCAGCAGCCCCACGACTAGCAGCCTCAATGAGCAGTTCTTC
>TRBV18|TRBJ2-3|few|NA
CASSPPERADTQYF
TGTGCCAGCTCACCACCGGAGAGGGCGGATACGCAGTATTTT
>TRBV30|TRBJ2-1|NA|TRBD2
CAWSVGGSPREQFF
TGTGCCTGGAGTGTAGGCGGGAGCCCTCGAGAGCAGTTCTTC
>TRBV9|TRBJ1-1|few|NA
CASSVNPPGAFF
TGTGCCAGCAGCGTAAATCCCCCGGGAGCTTTCTTT
>TRBV4-1|TRBJ2-2|few|NA
CASSQNTAAAGELFF
TGCGCCAGCAGCCAAAACACTGCGGCAGCCGGGGAGCTGTTTTTT
>TRBV9|TRBJ2-2|few|NA
CASSVATGGVSTGELFF
TGTGCCAGCAGCGTAGCTACGGGGGGCGTGAGCACCGGGGAGCTGTTTTTT
>TRBV6-5|TRBJ2-5|NA|TRBD2
CASSSGLGGTQYF
TGTGCCAGCAGTTCCGGACTAGGCGGGACCCAGTACTTC
>TRBV30|TRBJ2-2|few|TRBD2
CAWKASGRRNTGELFF
TGTGCCTGGAAGGCTAGCGGGAGGCGTAACACCGGGGAGCTGTTTTTT
>TRBV5-1|TRBJ2-3|few|TRBD1
CASRMGQGADTQYF
TGCGCCAGCAGGATGGGACAGGGCGCAGATACGCAGTATTTT
>TRBV11-3|TRBJ2-2|few|TRBD1
CASSQGANTGELFF
TGTGCCAGCAGCCAGGGGGCGAACACCGGGGAGCTGTTTTTT
>TRBV10-3|TRBJ1-5|NA|NA
CAIRGHGDSNQPQHF
TGTGCCATCAGGGGACACGGAGATAGCAATCAGCCCCAGCATTTT
>TRBV7-9|TRBJ2-1|few|NA
CASPTRGAYNEQFF
TGTGCCAGCCCTACTCGCGGAGCCTACAATGAGCAGTTCTTC
>TRBV6-5|TRBJ2-3|few|NA
CASRDTTDTQYF
TGTGCCAGCAGGGACACCACAGATACGCAGTATTTT
>TRBV28|TRBJ2-5|few|TRBD2
CASSSGRGETQYF
TGTGCCAGCAGCAGCGGGAGAGGAGAGACCCAGTACTTC
>TRBV9|TRBJ2-2|few|NA
CASSVGGHSNTGELFF
TGTGCCAGCAGCGTAGGGGGGCACTCGAACACCGGGGAGCTGTTTTTT
>TRBV18|TRBJ1-4|NA|NA
CASSPLGTATNEKLFF
TGTGCCAGCTCACCACTGGGCACTGCAACTAATGAAAAACTGTTTTTT
>TRBV28|TRBJ2-7|few|NA
CASSLPTGYYEQYF
TGTGCCAGCAGTTTACCCACAGGTTACTACGAGCAGTACTTC
>TRBV7-2|TRBJ1-5|few|NA
CASSSASWQPQHF
TGTGCCAGCAGCTCAGCTAGTTGGCAGCCCCAGCATTTT
>TRBV6-5|TRBJ2-5|few|TRBD2
CASRTSGRETQYF
TGTGCCAGCAGGACTAGCGGGAGAGAGACCCAGTACTTC
>TRBV7-3|TRBJ2-5|NA|NA
CASSSQRGGGETQYF
TGTGCCAGCAGCTCCCAAAGGGGAGGCGGAGAGACCCAGTACTTC
>TRBV7-2|TRBJ1-1|NA|NA
CASSLDQGPTEAFF
TGTGCCAGCAGCTTAGACCAGGGTCCGACTGAAGCTTTCTTT
>TRBV6-1|TRBJ2-1|few|TRBD2
CASSEATSGFNEQFF
TGTGCCAGCAGTGAAGCGACTAGCGGTTTCAATGAGCAGTTCTTC
>TRBV29-1|TRBJ1-2|few|NA
CSVGRQSNYGYTF
TGCAGCGTTGGGAGGCAGAGTAACTATGGCTACACCTTC
>TRBV28|TRBJ2-6|NA|NA
CASSFLLAAGANVLTF
TGTGCCAGCAGTTTCCTCCTAGCTGCTGGGGCCAACGTCCTGACTTTC
>TRBV6-5|TRBJ1-1|few|NA
CASSFRTVEAFF
TGTGCCAGCAGTTTTCGGACAGTTGAAGCTTTCTTT
>TRBV2|TRBJ2-1|NA|TRBD1
CASSSGTGRGNEQFF
TGTGCCAGCAGTTCCGGGACAGGGAGGGGGAATGAGCAGTTCTTC